This T cell receptor beta chain was captured by sequencing in a study of Ad26.COV2.S vaccination and SARS-CoV-2 variants. Overall study context: Each vaccinee took Ad26.COV2.S intramuscularly, once or twice 56 days apart. General study results and limits: Spike-specific TCR breadth was greater in vaccine than placebo recipients. Vaccinees and placebo recipients showed similar non-spike TCR breadth.

For this clone: Antigen unknown.

The sample's treatment: around 19 received Ad26.COV2.S at low or high dose, single or two shots; about 5 received placebo; per-sample allocation not given. Repertoires come from day 63 after the first vaccine or placebo injection. An Ad26 vector was used to express Wuhan-strain SARS-CoV-2 spike as the vaccine. Germline V lookup: CDR1 SGHNT, CDR2 YYREEE (reference sequence). This CDR3 is 14 amino acids long. J lost 8 bases, V lost 3 bases, and 10 bases had no gene match. Data came from immunoSEQ multiplex PCR; TCRdb stores just in-frame clones and leaves some out. In the table there are around 300,000 clones, under 90% of which are singletons.

The TCR was taken from a person between 18 and 60 years old who received the Ad26.COV2.S COVID-19 vaccine or a placebo. This chain links TRBV5-4 with TRBJ1-2; 7 positions agree with TRBD1. The sequencing used peripheral blood, collected in a trial of Ad26.COV2.S vaccine versus placebo. CDR3 coding DNA: TGTGCCAGCAGCTCCCCGGGACAGAGGGCCGGCTACACCTTC. Protein product: CASSSPGQRAGYTF.